This TCR beta chain was recorded in a study of T cells after yellow fever vaccination (dated by TCRdb to between 2018 and 2020). Study-level background: The SMART-Seq v4 Ultra Low Input RNA kit was used to prepare libraries from fractions with low cell numbers. To follow T-cell clones before and after primary and booster YFV17D yellow fever vaccination, bulk TCR alpha and beta repertoires were sequenced over time. Two healthy male donors, one aged 18 to 29 and one aged 30 to 39 years, were included in the cohort. Blood was drawn at multiple timepoints before and after primary and secondary immunization, with bulk PBMC replicates and cell subsets isolated.

Broad study findings and their caveats: Because abundant contaminating clonotypes from the bulk population could be contained in FACS-sorted repertoires, computational filtering was required. After the booster, most clones that had expanded after primary vaccination were detected again (about 95% of CD4 and roughly 86% of CD8), suggesting broad maintenance of memory. The study included only a couple of donors, which limits how far the findings can be generalized. A small share of clonotypes was detected in both CD4 and CD8 compartments, with the overlap likely arising from convergent recombination. The secondary T-cell response was weaker than the primary response but faster, peaking on day 5 instead of day 15.

Synthesis of TCR cDNA relied on 5'RACE template switching, a step that introduced a universal primer site along with unique molecular identifiers. Priming of cDNA synthesis was performed from both the TCR alpha and TCR beta constant segments. Two PCR steps were used to amplify libraries, with sample barcodes and sequencing adapters being added in the second step. Sequencing of libraries was done on Illumina HiSeq 2500 (2x100 bp) or NovaSeq (2x150 bp). From the authors' description of their analysis: MIGEC handled demultiplexing of reads and collapsing into UMI consensus sequences, while MiXCR performed V(D)J alignment. Clonotypes responding to the vaccine were identified with edgeR on replicate PBMC samples, with the criteria of FDR below 0.01 and a log2 fold change above 5 up to day 15. Each bulk clonotype was labeled CD4 or CD8 based on which sequenced repertoire, CD4 or CD8, contained the clonotype at higher abundance. TCRdb reanalyzed the raw reads on its own, using fastp at Q25 for trimming and MiXCR for clone calling, and kept in-frame beta chains. Each entry merges the rows of one CDR3 protein and shows their most common DNA and genes. What appears here as the V and J calls and clone size reflects TCRdb's work, not the paper's. Recorded for this sample are approximately 510,000 distinct CDR3 sequences; roughly 22% of them occurred a single time. The leading ten clones occupy about a sixth of the sample.

The treatment or condition label for this specimen denotes: live attenuated yellow fever vaccine strain. At each blood-draw timepoint, two biological replicates of bulk PBMCs were collected. PBMCs were isolated from peripheral blood using a standard Ficoll-Paque protocol. TriZol was used to extract RNA from bulk PBMCs, CD4 and CD8 fractions, and dextramer-positive and dextramer-negative fractions. In the germline V gene, CDR1 corresponds to WSHSY and CDR2 to SAAADI. The CDR3 runs 16 amino acids, cysteine and phenylalanine included. Only CDR3 DNA is held: 48 bases, read in frame from base 1. Germline trimming amounts to 4 bases on V and 1 base on J, with 8 as the count of junction bases outside the gene matches. The table lists this clonotype with a count of one. Its antigen remains undetermined. Per-base quality was not reported, and no clone a single base away is much larger than it. One read alone lends weak support.

The sequence was collected from a man in his late teens or twenties who received the YFV17D yellow fever vaccine. Sequencing was performed on PBMCs, taken roughly 20 days after the first yellow fever vaccination. The rearrangement joined TRBV10-2 to TRBJ2-3, and 7 junction bases match TRBD2. The sequenced DNA is TGCGCCAGCAGTGGGGTTGGGAGGGCCGGCACAGATACGCAGTATTTT. It encodes CASSGVGRAGTDTQYF.